This T cell receptor beta chain was recovered during a study of blood T cell repertoires in COVID-19. Study members were between roughly 18 and 100 years old and lived in some 22 US regions. What the recovered Cohort 3 donors had was two negative PCRs, clearance, or symptom resolution. Clones were read by immunoSEQ multiplex PCR, and TCRdb kept only the in-frame ones, dropping some. The data contain around 300,000 clones, around 89% of them singletons. The CDR3 length is 16 residues. The germline CDR1 and CDR2 sequences are MDHEN and SYDVKM. V was clipped by 2 bases and J by 7 bases; unmatched bases: 5.

The genes are TRBV28 and TRBJ1-6; 10 bases align to TRBD1. The sample consisted of PBMCs or T cells enriched from blood (not recorded which). The sequence was collected from a woman between 18 and 29 years old who had recovered from COVID-19. In DNA form, the CDR3 reads TGTGCCAGCAGTTTACGGGGACAGGGGTGGAATTCACCCCTCCACTTT. It encodes CASSLRGQGWNSPLHF. Full variable domain (rest looked up from reference TRBV28 and TRBJ1-6): DVKVTQSSRYLVKRTGEKVFLECVQDMDHENMFWYRQDPGLGLRLIYFSYDVKMKEKGDIPEGYSVSREKKERFSLILESASTNQTSMYLCASSLRGQGWNSPLHFGNGTRLTVT.